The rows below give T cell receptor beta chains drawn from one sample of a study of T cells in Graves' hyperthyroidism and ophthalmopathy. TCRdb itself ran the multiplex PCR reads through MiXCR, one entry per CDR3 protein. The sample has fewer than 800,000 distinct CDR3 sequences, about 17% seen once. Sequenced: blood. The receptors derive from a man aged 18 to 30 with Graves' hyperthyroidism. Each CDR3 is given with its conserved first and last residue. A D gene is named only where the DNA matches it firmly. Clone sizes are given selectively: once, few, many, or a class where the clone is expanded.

CDR3: CASSSRLAGTVKQYF
DNA: TGTGCCAGCAGTTCAAGACTAGCGGGGACAGTCAAGCAGTACTTC
J: TRBJ2-7
D: TRBD2
V: TRBV28
size: many

CDR3: CAISWTSGSNEQFF
DNA: TGTGCCATCAGTTGGACTAGCGGGAGTAATGAGCAGTTCTTC
J: TRBJ2-1
D: TRBD2
V: TRBV10-3
size: few

CDR3: CSAREPPGGVSNQPQHF
DNA: TGCAGTGCTAGAGAACCTCCGGGGGGGGTTAGCAATCAGCCCCAGCATTTT
J: TRBJ1-5
D: NA
V: TRBV20-1
size: few

CDR3: CASSPNSGRMKAFF
DNA: TGTGCCAGCAGCCCAAATTCCGGACGAATGAAAGCTTTCTTT
J: TRBJ1-1
D: NA
V: TRBV7-6
size: many

CDR3: CATSDSGTPISYNEQFF
DNA: TGTGCCACCAGTGACTCCGGGACTCCCATTTCCTACAATGAGCAGTTCTTC
J: TRBJ2-1
D: NA
V: TRBV24-1
size: few

CDR3: CAISRGVRGLAGVEQFF
DNA: TGTGCCATATCCCGTGGAGTAAGGGGACTAGCGGGAGTCGAGCAGTTCTTC
J: TRBJ2-1
D: TRBD2
V: TRBV28
size: many

CDR3: CSARSGGPNQPQHF
DNA: TGCAGTGCTAGATCAGGGGGACCGAATCAGCCCCAGCATTTT
J: TRBJ1-5
D: TRBD1
V: TRBV20-1
size: NA

CDR3: CASSPPPREKLFF
DNA: TGTGCCAGCTCACCACCCCCCAGGGAAAAACTGTTTTTT
J: TRBJ1-4
D: NA
V: TRBV18
size: few

CDR3: CASSLDNHEQFF
DNA: TGTGCCAGCAGTTTAGATAATCATGAGCAGTTCTTC
J: TRBJ2-1
D: NA
V: TRBV28
size: many

CDR3: CATIGQAAGENTEAFF
DNA: TGTGCCACCATCGGACAGGCGGCCGGAGAGAACACTGAAGCTTTCTTT
J: TRBJ1-1
D: TRBD1
V: TRBV28
size: many

CDR3: CASKSLMNTEAFF
DNA: TGTGCCAGCAAATCACTGATGAACACTGAAGCTTTCTTT
J: TRBJ1-1
D: NA
V: TRBV2
size: many

CDR3: CAWTGQETQYF
DNA: TGTGCCTGGACAGGCCAAGAGACCCAGTACTTC
J: TRBJ2-5
D: NA
V: TRBV30
size: NA

CDR3: CASSQLAGDSYNEQFF
DNA: TGCGCCAGCAGCCAGCTGGCGGGGGACTCCTACAATGAGCAGTTCTTC
J: TRBJ2-1
D: TRBD2
V: TRBV4-1
size: NA

CDR3: CASSRISGSYNEQFF
DNA: TGTGCCAGCAGCCGGATCAGTGGCTCCTACAATGAGCAGTTCTTC
J: TRBJ2-1
D: NA
V: TRBV5-4
size: few

CDR3: CASSPPRGRNSPLHF
DNA: TGTGCCAGCTCACCACCGAGGGGCAGGAATTCACCCCTCCACTTT
J: TRBJ1-6
D: NA
V: TRBV18
size: NA

CDR3: CASSIQTSGSYNEQFF
DNA: TGTGCCAGCAGTATCCAGACTAGCGGGAGCTACAATGAGCAGTTCTTC
J: TRBJ2-1
D: TRBD2
V: TRBV28
size: many

CDR3: CASLPDTFLHEQFF
DNA: TGTGCCAGCTTACCAGACACCTTCCTCCATGAGCAGTTCTTC
J: TRBJ2-1
D: NA
V: TRBV6-1
size: NA